The 24 T cell receptor beta chains below all came from one sample that was sequenced in a study of cytomegalovirus exposure and HLA in healthy donors. Profiled with immunoSEQ multiplex PCR; TCRdb holds only in-frame clones, not every one. Of 330,000 or so clones in the sample, approximately 90% were seen once. The sequencing sample was made of PBMCs. The source of these receptors is a woman aged 18-29 years in good health and CMV-seronegative.

The V gene is TRBV2, the J gene TRBJ1-2; D is unresolved. V dropped 1 base and J dropped 0 bases, with 6 bases sitting between them. From germline, CDR1 is SNHLY and CDR2 FYNNEI. There are 14 residues in the CDR3. CDR3 nucleotides: TGTGCCAGCAGTGAAGGTCGGGCTAACTATGGCTACACCTTC. This codes for CASSEGRANYGYTF.

The chain couples TRBV18 to TRBJ2-3; no firm D call. Deletions cut 3 bases from V and 2 bases from J, with 9 bases between. Germline V lookup: CDR1 KGHSH, CDR2 LQKENI. The CDR3 runs 14 residues. For the CDR3, the DNA is TGTGCCAGCTCACCGTCGAGCACCACAGATACGCAGTATTTT. Protein product: CASSPSSTTDTQYF. The whole variable domain, remainder taken from reference TRBV18 and TRBJ2-3, is NAGVMQNPRHLVRRRGQEARLRCSPMKGHSHVYWYRQLPEEGLKFMVYLQKENIIDESGMPKERFSAEFPKEGPSILRIQQVVRGDSAAYFCASSPSSTTDTQYFGPGTRLTVL.

The rearrangement joins TRBV6-5 to TRBJ2-3; D possibly corresponds to TRBD2 (5 bases). The CDR3 totals 14 residues. Trimming pared 1 base from V and 1 base from J, leaving 6 bases between. Germline V gene sequence: CDR1 MNHEY, CDR2 SVGAGI. CDR3 residues: CASSYWRGTDTQYF. CDR3 nucleotides: TGTGCCAGCAGTTACTGGCGGGGCACAGATACGCAGTATTTT.

In its sample, this clone was seen a few times. V gene TRBV4-3 combines with J gene TRBJ2-1, with 11 nucleotides matching TRBD1. There are 14 residues in the CDR3. CDR1 LGHNA and CDR2 YSLEER come from the germline V gene. V was pared by 1 base and J by 9 bases, with 2 bases of the junction left unmatched. In nucleotides, the CDR3 is TGCGCCAGCAGCCAAGGGACAGGGGGCACTGAGCAGTTCTTC. Protein product: CASSQGTGGTEQFF.

This chain joins TRBV9 and TRBJ2-6; D remains unclear. Germline CDR1 and CDR2: SGDLS and YYNGEE. V lost 3 bases and J lost 1, with 5 bases in between. CDR3 length equals 14 residues. The CDR3 DNA is TGTGCCAGCAGCGAAACTTCTGGGGCCAACGTCCTGACTTTC. Translation: CASSETSGANVLTF.

V gene TRBV19 combines with J gene TRBJ1-3; D call uncertain. From germline, CDR1 is LNHDA and CDR2 SQIVND (reference sequence). V lost 7 bases, J lost 0 bases, and 16 bases lay in between. This CDR3 contains 16 residues. Here the CDR3 reads CASTQEPRSSGNTIYF. Here the CDR3 DNA reads TGTGCCAGTACCCAAGAACCCAGAAGCTCTGGAAACACCATATATTTT.

V and J are TRBV2 and TRBJ1-3; maybe TRBD1 (5 bases). Trimming pared 1 base from V and 1 base from J, leaving 11 bases between. The CDR3 loop spans 16 amino acids. Germline CDR1 SNHLY, CDR2 FYNNEI. The CDR3 bases are TGTGCCAGCAGTGAAGTGGAGGGGCAATCTGGAAACACCATATATTTT. Protein: CASSEVEGQSGNTIYF. The full variable domain, in which reference TRBV2 and TRBJ1-3 provide the parts outside the CDR3, is EPEVTQTPSHQVTQMGQEVILRCVPISNHLYFYWYRQILGQKVEFLVSFYNNEISEKSEIFDDQFSVERPDGSNFTLKIRSTKLEDSAMYFCASSEVEGQSGNTIYFGEGSWLTVV.

Many counts were recorded for this clone. The chain links TRBV6-1 to TRBJ1-2; tentative D call: TRBD1 (6 bases). The germline V gene has CDR1 MNHNS and CDR2 SASEGT. This CDR3 comprises 12 residues. V was pared by 2 bases and J by 6 bases, with 7 bases between. CDR3 loop: CASSESGDGYTF. The CDR3 coding sequence is TGTGCCAGCAGTGAATCAGGGGATGGCTACACCTTC.

This chain links TRBV4-2 with TRBJ1-1; TRBD1 agrees at 9 bases. J lost 5 bases, V lost 0 bases, and 4 bases had no gene match. The germline gives CDR1 LGHNA, CDR2 YNFKEQ. The CDR3 spans 15 residues. CDR3 protein: CASSQDGTGWTEAFF. DNA for the CDR3: TGTGCCAGCAGCCAAGATGGGACAGGGTGGACTGAAGCTTTCTTT.

This clone has only a few counts. This rearrangement joins TRBV4-3 to TRBJ2-7; 10 nucleotides agree with TRBD1. This CDR3 is built from 15 residues. Losses at the gene ends were 0 bases for V and 7 bases for J; bases not matched to a gene: 6. CDR1 LGHNA and CDR2 YSLEER come from the germline V gene. DNA for the CDR3: TGCGCCAGCAGCCAAGACGGGGACAGGGGTCGTGAGCAGTACTTC. As protein: CASSQDGDRGREQYF.

V and J are TRBV4-2 and TRBJ2-1; possible D gene TRBD2, 5 bases. The CDR3 has 15 amino acids. V lost 1 base, J lost 4 bases, and 11 bases lay in between. Germline CDR1 reads LGHNA; CDR2 reads YNFKEQ. CDR3 nucleotide sequence: TGTGCCAGCAGCCAAGCCAGCGGACCGTACAATGAGCAGTTCTTC. It yields the protein CASSQASGPYNEQFF.

This clone was observed many times. The chain has TRBV4-2 and TRBJ2-1; TRBD2 matches 14 bases. The J segment lost 6 bases and the V segment lost 2 bases, leaving 9 bases of the junction unmatched. This CDR3 spans 18 amino acids. CDR1 LGHNA and CDR2 YNFKEQ come from the germline V gene. The CDR3 here is CASSQRLAGGLGPNEQFF. The CDR3 region has the DNA TGTGCCAGCAGCCAAAGACTAGCGGGAGGGCTGGGGCCCAATGAGCAGTTCTTC.

The V call is TRBV4-1, the J call TRBJ2-5; TRBD1 matches at 8 bases. V gave up 0 bases and J gave up 3 bases; unmatched junction bases: 6. Per the germline V gene, CDR1 is MGHRA and CDR2 is YSYEKL. CDR3 length: 16 residues. The CDR3 spells CASSQEPLTGEETQYF. As DNA, the CDR3 is TGCGCCAGCAGCCAAGAGCCCCTGACAGGGGAAGAGACCCAGTACTTC.

Details on this clone: Additional DNA sequences in this sample encode the identical CDR3. This chain links TRBV28 with TRBJ2-1; 9 bases agree with TRBD2. V shed 5 bases and J 0 bases; nucleotides not matched to a gene: 5. The CDR3 runs to 16 residues. CDR1 and CDR2 (germline): MDHEN, SYDVKM. Written as DNA, the CDR3 is TGTGCCAGCAGTCTTTATAGCGGGAGCTCCTACAATGAGCAGTTCTTC. Its translation: CASSLYSGSSYNEQFF.

The J gene is TRBJ1-4, the V gene TRBV7-9; 8 nucleotides match TRBD1. The CDR3 is 14 residues long. Germline lookup yields CDR1 SEHNR and CDR2 FQNEAQ (reference sequence). The J segment lost 5 bases and the V segment lost 5 bases, leaving 4 bases of the junction unmatched. This CDR3 is CASSQTGENEKLFF. DNA for the CDR3: TGTGCCAGCAGCCAGACAGGGGAGAATGAAAAACTGTTTTTT. Using reference TRBV7-9 and TRBJ1-4 for the parts outside the CDR3, the full variable domain is DTGVSQNPRHKITKRGQNVTFRCDPISEHNRLYWYRQTLGQGPEFLTYFQNEAQLEKSRLLSDRFSAERPKGSFSTLEIQRTEQGDSAMYLCASSQTGENEKLFFGSGTQLSVL.

The V and J genes are TRBV11-3 and TRBJ2-3; maybe TRBD2 (5 bases). There are 14 residues in the CDR3. The V gene's germline CDR1 is SGHNT and CDR2 YENEEA. V was cut by 2 bases and J by 5 bases, with 11 bases left in between. The CDR3 is CASSLNSEGDTQYF. The CDR3 DNA follows: TGTGCCAGCAGCTTAAATAGCGAGGGAGATACGCAGTATTTT.

The chain carries TRBV27 and TRBJ2-1; 11 bases fit TRBD2. The CDR3 runs to 15 residues. The trim removed 6 bases at V and 7 bases at J, leaving 8 bases unmatched. CDR1 and CDR2 from the germline V gene are MNHEY and SMNVEV (reference sequence). The CDR3 reads CASRPLAGAANEQFF. The CDR3 DNA sequence: TGTGCCAGCAGGCCACTAGCGGGAGCCGCGAATGAGCAGTTCTTC.

The chain joins TRBV7-2 to TRBJ1-5, with D perhaps matching TRBD1 (5 bases). Looked up from germline, CDR1 is SGHTA and CDR2 is FQGNSA. V was trimmed by 8 bases and J by 0 bases, leaving 17 bases between them. This CDR3 is built from 16 residues. CDR3 in amino acids: CASSPPGSFSNQPQHF. DNA of the CDR3: TGTGCCAGCTCACCTCCAGGGTCCTTTAGCAATCAGCCCCAGCATTTT.

The chain is built from TRBV5-4 and TRBJ1-5; tentatively, D is TRBD1 (6 bases). CDR3 length: 16 residues. V lost 2 bases to trimming and J lost 1 base, with 13 bases between them. From germline, CDR1 is SGHNT and CDR2 YYREEE (reference sequence). CDR3 region: CASSFKGGGSNQPQHF. The CDR3 nucleotides are TGTGCCAGCAGCTTTAAAGGGGGGGGGAGCAATCAGCCCCAGCATTTT.

The V and J genes are TRBV15 and TRBJ2-7, with TRBD2 as a possible D gene (5 bases). The CDR3 is 13 amino acids. V was trimmed by 3 bases and J by 7 bases, leaving 13 bases between them. CDR1 and CDR2 from the germline V gene are LNHNV and YYDKDF (reference sequence). In nucleotides, the CDR3 is TGTGCCACCAGCAGTAGTCATGCGGGTGAGCAGTACTTC. This codes for CATSSSHAGEQYF.

The chain is built from TRBV28 and TRBJ1-1; 7 bases align to TRBD1. Trimming cost V 6 bases and J 7 bases; bases outside gene matches: 5. Germline values: CDR1 MDHEN, CDR2 SYDVKM. This CDR3 is 12 amino acids long. The CDR3 protein is CASSSGQVEAFF. CDR3 nucleotides: TGTGCCAGCAGCTCAGGACAGGTTGAAGCTTTCTTT.

The chain couples TRBV9 to TRBJ2-7; D ambiguous. CDR1 is SGDLS, CDR2 YYNGEE, per germline. The CDR3 is made up of 14 amino acids. V lost 4 bases and J 0 bases, leaving 11 bases between the germline ends. The CDR3 region has the DNA TGTGCCAGCAGCCCGCGACTGAGCTCCTACGAGCAGTACTTC. It is translated as CASSPRLSSYEQYF.

The chain couples TRBV27 to TRBJ2-1; D unclear. This CDR3 is 15 amino acids long. V was cut by 3 bases and J by 0 bases, with 9 bases left in between. CDR1 MNHEY and CDR2 SMNVEV come from the germline V gene (reference sequence). The DNA of the CDR3 is TGTGCCAGCAGTTTTGTCAGTCGCTCCTACAATGAGCAGTTCTTC. This translates into CASSFVSRSYNEQFF.

The chain has TRBV4-2 and TRBJ2-5, with TRBD2 matching 15 bases. CDR1 and CDR2 from the germline V gene are LGHNA and YNFKEQ. This CDR3 region has 18 residues. J was trimmed by 5 bases and V by 4 bases; bases with no gene match: 11. In DNA, the CDR3 is TGTGCCAGCAGCCGAGGGACTAGCGGGAGGATGGGTGAGGAGACCCAGTACTTC. Its translation is CASSRGTSGRMGEETQYF.